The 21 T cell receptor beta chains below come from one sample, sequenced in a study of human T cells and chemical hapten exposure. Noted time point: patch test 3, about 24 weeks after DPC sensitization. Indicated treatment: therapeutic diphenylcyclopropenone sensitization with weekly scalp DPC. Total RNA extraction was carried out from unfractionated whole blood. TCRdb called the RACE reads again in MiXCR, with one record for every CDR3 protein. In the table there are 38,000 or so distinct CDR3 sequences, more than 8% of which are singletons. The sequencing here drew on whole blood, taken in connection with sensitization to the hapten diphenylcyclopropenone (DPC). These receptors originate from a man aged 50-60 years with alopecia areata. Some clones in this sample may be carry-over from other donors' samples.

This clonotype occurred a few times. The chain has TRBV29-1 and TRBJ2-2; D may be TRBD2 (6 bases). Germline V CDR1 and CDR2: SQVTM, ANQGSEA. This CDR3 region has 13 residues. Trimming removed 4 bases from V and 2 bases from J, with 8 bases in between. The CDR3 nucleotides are TGCAGCGTTGTGCGGGACAACACCGGGGAGCTGTTTTTT. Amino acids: CSVVRDNTGELFF.

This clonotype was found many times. CDR3 in DNA: TGTGCCACCAGTGACCCTGACTGGACCGGGACTAGCCTGCCCACCGGGGAGCTGTTTTTT. It codes for CATSDPDWTGTSLPTGELFF. This chain connects TRBV24-1 to TRBJ2-2; 9 bases line up with TRBD2. CDR3 length: 20 residues. The junction had 18 bases not matched to a gene; V was cut back by 4 bases and J by 4 bases. Germline V gene sequence: CDR1 KGHDR, CDR2 SFDVKD.

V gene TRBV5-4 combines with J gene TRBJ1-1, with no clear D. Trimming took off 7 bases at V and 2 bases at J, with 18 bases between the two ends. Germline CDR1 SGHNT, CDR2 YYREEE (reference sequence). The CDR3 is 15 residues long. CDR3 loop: CASRFEGPVNTEAFF. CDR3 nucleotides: TGTGCCAGCCGGTTCGAAGGGCCTGTTAACACTGAAGCTTTCTTT.

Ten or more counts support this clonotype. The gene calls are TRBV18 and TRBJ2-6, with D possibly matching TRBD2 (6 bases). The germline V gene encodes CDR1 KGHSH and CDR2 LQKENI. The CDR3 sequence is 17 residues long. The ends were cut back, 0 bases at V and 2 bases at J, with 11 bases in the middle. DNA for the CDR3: TGTGCCAGCTCACCACCGCAAGGGACTCCTGGGGCCAACGTCCTGACTTTC. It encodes CASSPPQGTPGANVLTF. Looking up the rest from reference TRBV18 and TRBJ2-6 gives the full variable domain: NAGVMQNPRHLVRRRGQEARLRCSPMKGHSHVYWYRQLPEEGLKFMVYLQKENIIDESGMPKERFSAEFPKEGPSILRIQQVVRGDSAAYFCASSPPQGTPGANVLTFGAGSRLTVL.

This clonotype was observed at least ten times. The CDR3 DNA follows: TGTGCCAGCAGCGTAGTGTCCGGACAGGGTATCGAGCAGTACTTC. Residues: CASSVVSGQGIEQYF. This chain connects TRBV9 to TRBJ2-7; TRBD1 aligns across 8 bases. Germline loops: CDR1 SGDLS, CDR2 YYNGEE. The CDR3 is 15 residues long. Trimming cost V 0 bases and J 6 bases; bases outside gene matches: 8. Complete variable domain (other parts from reference TRBV9 and TRBJ2-7): DSGVTQTPKHLITATGQRVTLRCSPRSGDLSVYWYQQSLDQGLQFLIQYYNGEERAKGNILERFSAQQFPDLHSELNLSSLELGDSALYFCASSVVSGQGIEQYFGPGTRLTVT.

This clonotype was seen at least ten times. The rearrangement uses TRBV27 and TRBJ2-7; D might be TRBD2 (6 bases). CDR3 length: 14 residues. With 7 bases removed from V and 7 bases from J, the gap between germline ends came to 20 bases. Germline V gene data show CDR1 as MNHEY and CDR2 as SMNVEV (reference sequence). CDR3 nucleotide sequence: TGTGCCAGCAATCCCGAGGGCCCAGGAGGGGAGCAGTACTTC. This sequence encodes CASNPEGPGGEQYF.

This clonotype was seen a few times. The CDR3 DNA reads as TGCAGCGTAGGACTAGCGGGTTTCGTGGGGGAGCTGTTTTTT. It is translated as CSVGLAGFVGELFF. The J gene is TRBJ2-2, the V gene TRBV29-1, with 11 bases matching TRBD2. V dropped 6 bases and J dropped 8; count of bases not matched to a gene: 8. There are 14 residues in the CDR3. Germline CDR1 is SQVTM and CDR2 is ANQGSEA.

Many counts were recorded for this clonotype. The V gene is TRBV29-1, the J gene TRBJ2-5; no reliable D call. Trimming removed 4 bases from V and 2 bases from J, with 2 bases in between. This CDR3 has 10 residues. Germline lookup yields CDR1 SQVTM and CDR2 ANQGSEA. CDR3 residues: CSVGQETQYF. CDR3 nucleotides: TGCAGCGTTGGACAAGAGACCCAGTACTTC.

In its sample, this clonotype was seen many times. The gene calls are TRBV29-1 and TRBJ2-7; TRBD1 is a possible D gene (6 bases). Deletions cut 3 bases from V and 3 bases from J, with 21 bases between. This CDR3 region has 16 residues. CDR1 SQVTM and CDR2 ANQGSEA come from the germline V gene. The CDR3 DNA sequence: TGCAGCGTTGAGGACAGTGTACGCGGCCTCCTCTACGAGCAGTACTTC. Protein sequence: CSVEDSVRGLLYEQYF.

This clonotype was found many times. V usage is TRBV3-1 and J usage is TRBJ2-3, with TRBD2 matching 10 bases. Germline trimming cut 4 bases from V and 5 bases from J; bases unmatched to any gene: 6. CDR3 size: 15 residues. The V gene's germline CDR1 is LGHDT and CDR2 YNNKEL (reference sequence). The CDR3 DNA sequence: TGTGCCAGCAGCCCTAGCGGGAGTATGGGAGATACGCAGTATTTT. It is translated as CASSPSGSMGDTQYF.

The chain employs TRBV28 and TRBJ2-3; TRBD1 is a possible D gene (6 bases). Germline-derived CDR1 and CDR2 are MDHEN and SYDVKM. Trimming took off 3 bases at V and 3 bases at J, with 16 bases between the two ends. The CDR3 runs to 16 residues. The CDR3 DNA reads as TGTGCCAGCAGTTTTCTTTCAGGGGCCAGTACAGATACGCAGTATTTT. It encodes CASSFLSGASTDTQYF.

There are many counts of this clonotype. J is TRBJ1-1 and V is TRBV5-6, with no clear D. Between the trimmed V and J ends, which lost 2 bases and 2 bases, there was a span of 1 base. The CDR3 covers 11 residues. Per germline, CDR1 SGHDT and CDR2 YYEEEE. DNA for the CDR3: TGTGCCAGCAGCTTAAACACTGAAGCTTTCTTT. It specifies CASSLNTEAFF.

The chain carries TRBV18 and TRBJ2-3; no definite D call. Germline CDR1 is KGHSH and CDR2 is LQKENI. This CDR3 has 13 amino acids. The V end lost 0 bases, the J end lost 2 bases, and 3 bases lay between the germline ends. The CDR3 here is CASSPPATDTQYF. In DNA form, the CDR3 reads TGTGCCAGCTCACCACCAGCCACAGATACGCAGTATTTT.

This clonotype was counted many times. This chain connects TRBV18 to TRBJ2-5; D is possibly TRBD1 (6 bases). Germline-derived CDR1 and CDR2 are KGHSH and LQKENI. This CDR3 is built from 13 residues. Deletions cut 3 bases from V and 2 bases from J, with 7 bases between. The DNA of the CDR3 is TGTGCCAGCTCACCGACAGGTCAAGAGACCCAGTACTTC. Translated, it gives CASSPTGQETQYF.

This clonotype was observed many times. The CDR3 sequence: CSAFLPNSPLHF. CDR3 nucleotides: TGCAGTGCTTTTCTCCCAAATTCACCCCTCCACTTT. The rearrangement joins TRBV20-1 to TRBJ1-6; D is ambiguous. Between the trimmed V and J ends, which lost 5 bases and 7 bases, there was a span of 9 bases. CDR3 size: 12 residues. CDR1 is DFQATT, CDR2 SNEGSKA, per germline (reference sequence).

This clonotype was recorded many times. The CDR3 DNA reads as TGCGCCAGCAGTGAGTCATCCCCAACGGGAGGGCCTTCTGAGCAGTTCTTC. It specifies CASSESSPTGGPSEQFF. V and J are TRBV10-1 and TRBJ2-1, with 8 bases identical to TRBD2. Germline assignment: CDR1 WNHNN and CDR2 SYGVQD (reference sequence). Trimming removed 0 bases from V and 9 bases from J; junction bases left unmatched: 13. The CDR3 is 17 amino acids.

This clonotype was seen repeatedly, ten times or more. This chain's CDR3 is CASSFSVADTQYF. CDR3 nucleotide sequence: TGTGCCAGCAGCTTTTCAGTGGCAGATACGCAGTATTTT. The chain links TRBV11-3 to TRBJ2-3; D ambiguous. Germline values: CDR1 SGHNT, CDR2 YENEEA. V was trimmed by 3 bases and J by 4 bases, leaving 8 bases between them. This CDR3 region has 13 residues.

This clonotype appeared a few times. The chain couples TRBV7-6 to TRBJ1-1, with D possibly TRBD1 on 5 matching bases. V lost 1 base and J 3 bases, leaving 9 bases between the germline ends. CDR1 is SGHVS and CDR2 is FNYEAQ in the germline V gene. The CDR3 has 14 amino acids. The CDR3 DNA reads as TGTGCCAGCAGCTTAGAGGGGACCTACACTGAAGCTTTCTTT. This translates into CASSLEGTYTEAFF. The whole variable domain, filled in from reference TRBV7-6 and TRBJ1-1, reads GAGVSQSPRYKVTKRGQDVALRCDPISGHVSLYWYRQALGQGPEFLTYFNYEAQQDKSGLPNDRFSAERPEGSISTLTIQRTEQRDSAMYRCASSLEGTYTEAFFGQGTRLTVV.

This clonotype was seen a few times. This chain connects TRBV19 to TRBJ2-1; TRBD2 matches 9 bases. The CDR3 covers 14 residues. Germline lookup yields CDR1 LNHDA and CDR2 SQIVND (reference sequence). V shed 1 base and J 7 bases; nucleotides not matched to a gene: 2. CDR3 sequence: CASSIVSGRNEQFF. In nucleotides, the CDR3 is TGTGCCAGTAGTATAGTAAGCGGGAGGAATGAGCAGTTCTTC.

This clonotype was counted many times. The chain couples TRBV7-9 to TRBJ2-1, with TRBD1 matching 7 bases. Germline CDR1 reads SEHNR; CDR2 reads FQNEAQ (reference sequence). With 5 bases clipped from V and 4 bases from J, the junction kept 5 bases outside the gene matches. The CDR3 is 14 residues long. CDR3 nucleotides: TGTGCCAGCAGCCCTTGGACAGGATACAATGAGCAGTTCTTC. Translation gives CASSPWTGYNEQFF.

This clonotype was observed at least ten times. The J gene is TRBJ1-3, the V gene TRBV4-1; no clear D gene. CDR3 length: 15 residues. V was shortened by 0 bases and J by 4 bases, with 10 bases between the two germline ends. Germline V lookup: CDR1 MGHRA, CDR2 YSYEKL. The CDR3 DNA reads TGCGCCAGCAGCCAAGATGCCAGGAGGGGAAACACCATATATTTT. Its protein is CASSQDARRGNTIYF.